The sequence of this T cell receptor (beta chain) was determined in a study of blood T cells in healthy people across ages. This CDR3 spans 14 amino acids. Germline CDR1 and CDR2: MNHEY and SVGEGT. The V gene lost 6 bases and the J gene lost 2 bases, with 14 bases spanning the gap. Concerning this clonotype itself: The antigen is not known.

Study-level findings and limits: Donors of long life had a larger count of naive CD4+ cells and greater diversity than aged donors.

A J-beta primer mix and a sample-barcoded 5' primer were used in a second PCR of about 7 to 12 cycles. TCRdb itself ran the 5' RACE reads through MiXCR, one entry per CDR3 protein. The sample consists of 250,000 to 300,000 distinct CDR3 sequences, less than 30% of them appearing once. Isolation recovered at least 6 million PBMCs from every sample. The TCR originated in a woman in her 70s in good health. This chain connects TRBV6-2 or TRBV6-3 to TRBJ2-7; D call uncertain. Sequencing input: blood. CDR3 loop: CASRKARAPYEQYF. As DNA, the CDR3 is TGTGCCAGCAGGAAGGCTAGGGCCCCCTACGAGCAGTACTTC.